Listed below are T cell receptor beta chains from one sample, sequenced in a study of T cell changes during pregnancy in multiple sclerosis. Assay used: immunoSEQ multiplex PCR; TCRdb lists only in-frame clones, some missing. Among about 67,000 clones listed, about 90% were seen once. This sample comprised peripheral blood, obtained in the first trimester of pregnancy. The receptors were gathered from a female donor with multiple sclerosis, enrolled in a pregnancy study. CDR3s include the opening cysteine and the closing phenylalanine or tryptophan. A D gene is named only where the DNA matches it firmly. Size tells how often a clone was seen (once, few, many) or the class of an expanded clone, and some rows leave it out.

CDR3 length: 15; V gene: TRBV9; clone size: NA; D gene: NA; J gene: TRBJ2-1; CDR3 protein: CASSVQAGTYNEQFF; CDR3 DNA: TGTGCCAGCAGCGTACAGGCGGGAACTTACAATGAGCAGTTCTTC
CDR3 length: 14; V gene: TRBV5-8; clone size: once; D gene: TRBD2; J gene: TRBJ2-3; CDR3 protein: CASSRGGTGEKQYF; CDR3 DNA: TGTGCCAGCAGCAGGGGAGGGACGGGGGAAAAGCAGTATTTT
CDR3 length: 15; V gene: TRBV4-2; clone size: NA; D gene: TRBD1; J gene: TRBJ1-5; CDR3 protein: CASSQEDRDHQPQHF; CDR3 DNA: TGTGCCAGCAGCCAGGAAGACAGGGACCATCAGCCCCAGCATTTT
CDR3 length: 11; V gene: TRBV30; clone size: NA; D gene: NA; J gene: TRBJ2-4; CDR3 protein: CAWSGGNIQYF; CDR3 DNA: TGTGCCTGGTCCGGGGGAAACATTCAGTACTTC
CDR3 length: 11; V gene: TRBV18; clone size: NA; D gene: NA; J gene: TRBJ2-3; CDR3 protein: CASSRQDTQYF; CDR3 DNA: TGTGCCAGCTCACGTCAAGATACGCAGTATTTT
CDR3 length: 16; V gene: TRBV5-1; clone size: NA; D gene: TRBD2; J gene: TRBJ2-2; CDR3 protein: CASSLNLPGGTGELFF; CDR3 DNA: TGCGCCAGCAGCTTAAACCTTCCGGGGGGCACCGGGGAGCTGTTTTTT
CDR3 length: 16; V gene: TRBV2; clone size: NA; D gene: NA; J gene: TRBJ1-2; CDR3 protein: CASSATPQGMVYGYTF; CDR3 DNA: TGTGCCAGCAGCGCCACACCACAGGGTATGGTCTATGGCTACACCTTC
CDR3 length: 14; V gene: TRBV10-3; clone size: NA; D gene: TRBD1; J gene: TRBJ2-5; CDR3 protein: CAINSRGRRETQYF; CDR3 DNA: TGTGCCATCAATTCCAGGGGGCGGCGAGAGACCCAGTACTTC
CDR3 length: 16; V gene: TRBV7-2; clone size: NA; D gene: NA; J gene: TRBJ2-1; CDR3 protein: CASSLDLAARYNEQFF; CDR3 DNA: TGTGCCAGCAGCTTAGATCTGGCGGCCAGATACAATGAGCAGTTCTTC
CDR3 length: 18; V gene: TRBV27; clone size: NA; D gene: NA; J gene: TRBJ2-6; CDR3 protein: CASILQGPRSSGANVLTF; CDR3 DNA: TGTGCCAGCATATTGCAGGGGCCCCGCTCCTCTGGGGCCAACGTCCTGACTTTC
CDR3 length: 13; V gene: TRBV29-1; clone size: NA; D gene: NA; J gene: TRBJ2-3; CDR3 protein: CSVGGGSGDTQYF; CDR3 DNA: TGCAGCGTGGGTGGGGGGTCGGGAGATACGCAGTATTTT
CDR3 length: 15; V gene: TRBV7-9; clone size: NA; D gene: NA; J gene: TRBJ2-7; CDR3 protein: CASSPGAGLIHEQYF; CDR3 DNA: TGTGCCAGCAGCCCTGGAGCAGGGTTGATCCACGAGCAGTACTTC
CDR3 length: 19; V gene: TRBV5-1; clone size: NA; D gene: NA; J gene: TRBJ2-6; CDR3 protein: CASSLLPQGYSSGANVLTF; CDR3 DNA: TGCGCCAGCAGCCTCCTCCCGCAGGGGTACTCTTCTGGGGCCAACGTCCTGACTTTC
CDR3 length: 16; V gene: TRBV7-6; clone size: NA; D gene: TRBD1; J gene: TRBJ2-1; CDR3 protein: CASSLGTGSSYNEQFF; CDR3 DNA: TGTGCCAGCAGCTTGGGGACAGGGAGCTCCTACAATGAGCAGTTCTTC
CDR3 length: 16; V gene: TRBV5-5; clone size: NA; D gene: TRBD1; J gene: TRBJ2-7; CDR3 protein: CASSMGFGTGNDEQYF; CDR3 DNA: TGTGCCAGCAGCATGGGGTTCGGGACAGGGAACGACGAGCAGTACTTC
CDR3 length: 16; V gene: TRBV9; clone size: NA; D gene: NA; J gene: TRBJ1-2; CDR3 protein: CASSVASDTFNYGYTF; CDR3 DNA: TGTGCCAGCAGCGTAGCTTCCGACACCTTTAACTATGGCTACACCTTC
CDR3 length: 16; V gene: TRBV6-6; clone size: NA; D gene: TRBD1; J gene: TRBJ1-5; CDR3 protein: CASSYQTGKKGQPQHF; CDR3 DNA: TGTGCCAGCAGTTACCAGACAGGGAAGAAAGGTCAGCCCCAGCATTTT
CDR3 length: 19; V gene: TRBV5-1; clone size: once; D gene: TRBD2; J gene: TRBJ2-3; CDR3 protein: CASSRRTSGGAGSTDTQYF; CDR3 DNA: TGCGCCAGCAGTCGGAGGACTAGCGGGGGGGCCGGGAGCACAGATACGCAGTATTTT
CDR3 length: 14; V gene: TRBV19; clone size: NA; D gene: NA; J gene: TRBJ2-1; CDR3 protein: CASSPQGSYNEQFF; CDR3 DNA: TGTGCCAGTAGCCCACAGGGCTCCTACAATGAGCAGTTCTTC
CDR3 length: 14; V gene: TRBV6-1; clone size: once; D gene: TRBD2; J gene: TRBJ2-7; CDR3 protein: CASSALAGSSEQYF; CDR3 DNA: TGTGCCAGCAGTGCCCTAGCGGGATCTAGCGAGCAGTACTTC
CDR3 length: 12; V gene: TRBV7-3; clone size: NA; D gene: NA; J gene: TRBJ2-2; CDR3 protein: CASSPVTGELFF; CDR3 DNA: TGTGCCAGCAGCCCCGTAACCGGGGAGCTGTTTTTT
CDR3 length: 15; V gene: TRBV2; clone size: NA; D gene: NA; J gene: TRBJ1-4; CDR3 protein: CASSESVAGGEKLFF; CDR3 DNA: TGTGCCAGCAGTGAATCTGTGGCCGGGGGAGAAAAACTGTTTTTT
CDR3 length: 14; V gene: TRBV6-5; clone size: NA; D gene: NA; J gene: TRBJ1-1; CDR3 protein: CASSFDSLNTEAFF; CDR3 DNA: TGTGCCAGCAGCTTCGACAGCCTGAACACTGAAGCTTTCTTT
CDR3 length: 13; V gene: TRBV28; clone size: NA; D gene: TRBD1; J gene: TRBJ2-7; CDR3 protein: CASMRGRSYEQYF; CDR3 DNA: TGTGCCAGCATGAGGGGGCGCTCCTACGAGCAGTACTTC
CDR3 length: 16; V gene: TRBV7-3; clone size: NA; D gene: TRBD2; J gene: TRBJ2-1; CDR3 protein: CASSSLAGSSYNEQFF; CDR3 DNA: TGTGCCAGCAGCTCATTAGCGGGAAGCTCCTACAATGAGCAGTTCTTC
CDR3 length: 12; V gene: TRBV28; clone size: NA; D gene: NA; J gene: TRBJ1-2; CDR3 protein: CASSLLGGGYTF; CDR3 DNA: TGTGCCAGCAGTTTGTTGGGAGGCGGCTACACCTTC
CDR3 length: 15; V gene: TRBV27; clone size: NA; D gene: NA; J gene: TRBJ1-4; CDR3 protein: CASSLGREANEKLFF; CDR3 DNA: TGTGCCAGCAGTTTGGGGCGGGAAGCTAATGAAAAACTGTTTTTT
CDR3 length: 14; V gene: TRBV27; clone size: NA; D gene: TRBD2; J gene: TRBJ2-7; CDR3 protein: CASSLLAGLYEQYF; CDR3 DNA: TGTGCCAGCAGTTTACTAGCGGGGCTCTACGAGCAGTACTTC
CDR3 length: 16; V gene: TRBV7-6; clone size: NA; D gene: NA; J gene: TRBJ1-4; CDR3 protein: CASSLGRPGANEKLFF; CDR3 DNA: TGTGCCAGCAGCTTAGGACGCCCAGGGGCTAATGAAAAACTGTTTTTT
CDR3 length: 13; V gene: TRBV5-1; clone size: NA; D gene: NA; J gene: TRBJ1-2; CDR3 protein: CASSLSRNYGYTF; CDR3 DNA: TGCGCCAGCAGCTTGAGCCGTAACTATGGCTACACCTTC
CDR3 length: 15; V gene: TRBV28; clone size: NA; D gene: NA; J gene: TRBJ2-1; CDR3 protein: CASSLTLVRIYEQFF; CDR3 DNA: TGTGCCAGCAGTCTCACACTAGTGCGGATCTATGAGCAGTTCTTC
CDR3 length: 16; V gene: TRBV21-1; clone size: NA; D gene: NA; J gene: TRBJ2-7; CDR3 protein: CASSKDGHISSYEQYF; CDR3 DNA: TGTGCCAGCAGCAAAGATGGGCATATCAGCTCCTACGAGCAGTACTTC
CDR3 length: 15; V gene: TRBV4-2; clone size: NA; D gene: NA; J gene: TRBJ1-1; CDR3 protein: CASSQEGWRGVEAFF; CDR3 DNA: TGTGCCAGCAGCCAAGAAGGTTGGAGGGGCGTTGAAGCTTTCTTT
CDR3 length: 15; V gene: TRBV14; clone size: NA; D gene: TRBD1; J gene: TRBJ1-1; CDR3 protein: CASSLGDSLNTEAFF; CDR3 DNA: TGTGCCAGCAGCCTCGGGGACAGCCTGAACACTGAAGCTTTCTTT
CDR3 length: 19; V gene: TRBV10-2; clone size: NA; D gene: NA; J gene: TRBJ2-6; CDR3 protein: CASSDLWTGRASGANVLTF; CDR3 DNA: TGCGCCAGCAGTGACCTCTGGACAGGGAGGGCATCTGGGGCCAACGTCCTGACTTTC
CDR3 length: 12; V gene: TRBV28; clone size: NA; D gene: NA; J gene: TRBJ1-1; CDR3 protein: CASSLGTSRPFF; CDR3 DNA: TGTGCCAGCAGTTTGGGGACATCCCGACCTTTCTTT
CDR3 length: 15; V gene: TRBV18; clone size: NA; D gene: TRBD1; J gene: TRBJ1-1; CDR3 protein: CASSQEGQENTEAFF; CDR3 DNA: TGTGCCAGCTCGCAGGAGGGACAGGAGAACACTGAAGCTTTCTTT
CDR3 length: 14; V gene: TRBV28; clone size: NA; D gene: TRBD1; J gene: TRBJ2-1; CDR3 protein: CASSTGQVYNEQFF; CDR3 DNA: TGTGCCAGCAGTACGGGACAGGTCTACAATGAGCAGTTCTTC
CDR3 length: 16; V gene: TRBV6-6; clone size: NA; D gene: NA; J gene: TRBJ1-3; CDR3 protein: CASSYPGGSSGNTIYF; CDR3 DNA: TGTGCCAGCAGTTACCCGGGGGGATCCTCTGGAAACACCATATATTTT
CDR3 length: 14; V gene: TRBV28; clone size: NA; D gene: NA; J gene: TRBJ2-7; CDR3 protein: CASRPHRILYEQYF; CDR3 DNA: TGTGCCAGCCGTCCCCACAGGATCCTCTACGAGCAGTACTTC
CDR3 length: 15; V gene: TRBV6-1; clone size: NA; D gene: TRBD2; J gene: TRBJ2-2; CDR3 protein: CASSEGLAETGELFF; CDR3 DNA: TGTGCCAGCAGTGAGGGACTAGCGGAGACCGGGGAGCTGTTTTTT
CDR3 length: 15; V gene: TRBV28; clone size: NA; D gene: NA; J gene: TRBJ1-5; CDR3 protein: CASRGGGPGGQPQHF; CDR3 DNA: TGTGCCAGCAGGGGTGGGGGTCCCGGAGGGCAGCCCCAGCATTTT
CDR3 length: 15; V gene: TRBV11-2; clone size: NA; D gene: TRBD2; J gene: TRBJ2-2; CDR3 protein: CASSLIAGGTGELFF; CDR3 DNA: TGTGCCAGCAGCTTAATAGCGGGTGGCACCGGGGAGCTGTTTTTT
CDR3 length: 11; V gene: TRBV20-1; clone size: NA; D gene: NA; J gene: TRBJ1-4; CDR3 protein: CSAPTYEKLFF; CDR3 DNA: TGCAGTGCCCCTACTTACGAAAAACTGTTTTTT
CDR3 length: 14; V gene: TRBV5-4; clone size: NA; D gene: NA; J gene: TRBJ1-5; CDR3 protein: CASSLQGNNQPQHF; CDR3 DNA: TGTGCCAGCAGCTTGCAGGGGAACAATCAGCCCCAGCATTTT
CDR3 length: 17; V gene: TRBV27; clone size: NA; D gene: NA; J gene: TRBJ1-1; CDR3 protein: CASSLFFRPSSDTEAFF; CDR3 DNA: TGTGCCAGCAGTTTATTTTTCAGACCTTCCAGCGACACTGAAGCTTTCTTT
CDR3 length: 15; V gene: TRBV27; clone size: NA; D gene: NA; J gene: TRBJ1-5; CDR3 protein: CASSLQGRGNQPQHF; CDR3 DNA: TGTGCCAGCAGTTTACAGGGCCGGGGCAATCAGCCCCAGCATTTT
CDR3 length: 16; V gene: TRBV5-4; clone size: NA; D gene: NA; J gene: TRBJ1-2; CDR3 protein: CASSLADRDTNYGYTF; CDR3 DNA: TGTGCCAGCAGCTTGGCAGACAGAGATACTAACTATGGCTACACCTTC
CDR3 length: 17; V gene: TRBV28; clone size: once; D gene: TRBD2; J gene: TRBJ2-2; CDR3 protein: CASSFPLATPSTGELFF; CDR3 DNA: TGTGCCAGCAGTTTTCCACTAGCGACCCCGAGCACCGGGGAGCTGTTTTTT
CDR3 length: 14; V gene: TRBV9; clone size: NA; D gene: NA; J gene: TRBJ1-1; CDR3 protein: CASSVGGEGTEAFF; CDR3 DNA: TGTGCCAGCAGCGTAGGCGGTGAGGGCACTGAAGCTTTCTTT
CDR3 length: 18; V gene: TRBV12-5; clone size: NA; D gene: TRBD1; J gene: TRBJ1-2; CDR3 protein: CASGLVGGGTGGFYGYTF; CDR3 DNA: TGTGCTAGTGGTTTGGTAGGGGGGGGGACAGGGGGCTTCTATGGCTACACCTTC
CDR3 length: 14; V gene: TRBV6-5; clone size: NA; D gene: NA; J gene: TRBJ1-5; CDR3 protein: CASSGWDTNQPQHF; CDR3 DNA: TGTGCCAGCAGTGGGTGGGACACGAATCAGCCCCAGCATTTT
CDR3 length: 16; V gene: TRBV7-2; clone size: NA; D gene: TRBD1; J gene: TRBJ2-2; CDR3 protein: CASSLRQGASTGELFF; CDR3 DNA: TGTGCCAGCAGCTTACGTCAGGGGGCCTCCACCGGGGAGCTGTTTTTT